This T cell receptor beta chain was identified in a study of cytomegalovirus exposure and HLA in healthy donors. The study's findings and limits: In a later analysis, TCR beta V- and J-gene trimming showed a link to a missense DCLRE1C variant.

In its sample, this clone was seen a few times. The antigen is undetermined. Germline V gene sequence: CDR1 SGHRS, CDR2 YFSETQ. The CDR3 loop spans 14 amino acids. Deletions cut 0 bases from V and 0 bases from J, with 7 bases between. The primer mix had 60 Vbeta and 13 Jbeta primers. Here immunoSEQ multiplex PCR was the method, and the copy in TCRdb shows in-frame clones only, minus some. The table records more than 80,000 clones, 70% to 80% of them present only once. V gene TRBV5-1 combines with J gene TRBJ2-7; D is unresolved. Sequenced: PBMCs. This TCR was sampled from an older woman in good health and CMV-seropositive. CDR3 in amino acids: CASSLELLSYEQYF. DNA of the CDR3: TGCGCCAGCAGCTTGGAACTACTCTCCTACGAGCAGTACTTC.